This is a list of T cell receptor beta chains from one sample in a study of early T cells in non-severe SARS-CoV-2 infection. One entry per CDR3 protein results from TCRdb running MiXCR on the 5' RACE reads. Among tens of thousands of distinct CDR3 sequences listed, 14% were seen once. Material for sequencing was whole blood. Receptor source: an adult who was a healthcare worker with PCR-confirmed SARS-CoV-2 infection or an uninfected control (not recorded which). CDR3s include the opening cysteine and the closing phenylalanine or tryptophan. The D gene is left open where the match is weak. Clone size is shown for a subset of rows, as once, few, many or a class of expanded clone.

len: 13
abundance: few
v_gene: TRBV20-1
j_gene: TRBJ2-2
d_gene: TRBD1
CDR3aa: CSASAGGTGELFF
CDR3nt: TGCAGTGCTAGCGCAGGGGGCACCGGGGAGCTGTTTTTT

len: 13
abundance: NA
v_gene: TRBV15
j_gene: TRBJ2-5
d_gene: NA
CDR3aa: CVTASGGQETQYF
CDR3nt: TGTGTCACCGCAAGTGGGGGTCAAGAGACCCAGTACTTC

len: 17
abundance: NA
v_gene: TRBV20-1
j_gene: TRBJ2-1
d_gene: TRBD2
CDR3aa: CSAPLAGGPLSYNEQFF
CDR3nt: TGCAGTGCCCCACTAGCGGGGGGACCCCTTAGCTACAATGAGCAGTTCTTC

len: 13
abundance: many
v_gene: TRBV4-1
j_gene: TRBJ2-7
d_gene: NA
CDR3aa: CASSQGAGYEQYF
CDR3nt: TGCGCCAGCAGCCAAGGTGCGGGATACGAGCAGTACTTC

len: 12
abundance: few
v_gene: TRBV20-1
j_gene: TRBJ2-3
d_gene: NA
CDR3aa: CSAILKTDTQYF
CDR3nt: TGCAGTGCTATTCTGAAAACAGATACGCAGTATTTT

len: 13
abundance: many
v_gene: TRBV6-2/TRBV6-3
j_gene: TRBJ1-1
d_gene: NA
CDR3aa: CASSHIDRYEAFF
CDR3nt: TGTGCCAGCAGTCACATCGACAGATATGAAGCTTTCTTT

len: 15
abundance: NA
v_gene: TRBV10-3
j_gene: TRBJ2-5
d_gene: NA
CDR3aa: CAISESTGHTTPQYF
CDR3nt: TGTGCCATCAGTGAGTCGACGGGGCACACCACCCCCCAGTACTTC

len: 14
abundance: NA
v_gene: TRBV2
j_gene: TRBJ1-4
d_gene: TRBD1
CDR3aa: CASSFGQGGEKLFF
CDR3nt: TGTGCCAGCAGCTTTGGACAGGGAGGGGAAAAACTGTTTTTT

len: 14
abundance: few
v_gene: TRBV27
j_gene: TRBJ1-4
d_gene: NA
CDR3aa: CASSFFATNEKLFF
CDR3nt: TGTGCCAGCAGTTTTTTCGCAACTAATGAAAAACTGTTTTTT

len: 13
abundance: few
v_gene: TRBV5-1
j_gene: TRBJ1-1
d_gene: NA
CDR3aa: CASSLYPNTEAFF
CDR3nt: TGCGCCAGCAGCTTGTATCCTAACACTGAAGCTTTCTTT

len: 13
abundance: NA
v_gene: TRBV29-1
j_gene: TRBJ2-7
d_gene: NA
CDR3aa: CSVEGTQPYEQYF
CDR3nt: TGCAGCGTTGAAGGGACCCAGCCCTACGAGCAGTACTTC

len: 14
abundance: NA
v_gene: TRBV7-2
j_gene: TRBJ1-2
d_gene: NA
CDR3aa: CASSQNRDHYGYTF
CDR3nt: TGTGCCAGCAGCCAGAACAGGGATCACTATGGCTACACCTTC

len: 15
abundance: many
v_gene: TRBV3-1
j_gene: TRBJ2-1
d_gene: NA
CDR3aa: CASSPVGSSYNEQFF
CDR3nt: TGTGCCAGCAGCCCCGTGGGGAGCTCCTACAATGAGCAGTTCTTC

len: 16
abundance: NA
v_gene: TRBV5-1
j_gene: TRBJ1-1
d_gene: NA
CDR3aa: CASFGHPATRNTEAFF
CDR3nt: TGCGCCAGCTTTGGGCACCCGGCGACGAGGAACACTGAAGCTTTCTTT

len: 11
abundance: NA
v_gene: TRBV6-5
j_gene: TRBJ1-1
d_gene: NA
CDR3aa: CASSDGPEAFF
CDR3nt: TGTGCCAGCAGTGACGGTCCTGAAGCTTTCTTT

len: 16
abundance: few
v_gene: TRBV14
j_gene: TRBJ1-2
d_gene: NA
CDR3aa: CASSQDYVPGPGGYTF
CDR3nt: TGTGCCAGCAGCCAAGATTACGTTCCAGGCCCCGGAGGCTACACCTTC

len: 13
abundance: few
v_gene: TRBV29-1
j_gene: TRBJ2-5
d_gene: NA
CDR3aa: CSADSRGQETQYF
CDR3nt: TGCAGCGCTGACAGTCGGGGACAAGAGACCCAGTACTTC

len: 15
abundance: many
v_gene: TRBV28
j_gene: TRBJ2-5
d_gene: NA
CDR3aa: CASSPDTGYGETQYF
CDR3nt: TGTGCCAGCAGTCCTGACACAGGGTACGGAGAGACCCAGTACTTC

len: 11
abundance: few
v_gene: TRBV28
j_gene: TRBJ1-3
d_gene: NA
CDR3aa: CASRMGNTIYF
CDR3nt: TGTGCCAGCAGAATGGGAAACACCATATATTTT

len: 20
abundance: NA
v_gene: TRBV6-5
j_gene: TRBJ2-1
d_gene: TRBD2
CDR3aa: CASSLRKGSGVASSYNEQFF
CDR3nt: TGTGCCAGCAGTCTCCGGAAGGGTAGCGGGGTGGCGAGCTCCTACAATGAGCAGTTCTTC

len: 15
abundance: NA
v_gene: TRBV12-3/TRBV12-4
j_gene: TRBJ2-1
d_gene: TRBD2
CDR3aa: CASSLLAGGSNEQFF
CDR3nt: TGTGCCAGCAGTTTGCTAGCGGGGGGGTCCAATGAGCAGTTCTTC

len: 11
abundance: NA
v_gene: TRBV6-5
j_gene: TRBJ2-5
d_gene: NA
CDR3aa: CASSYSETQYF
CDR3nt: TGTGCCAGCAGTTACAGCGAGACCCAGTACTTC

len: 15
abundance: few
v_gene: TRBV11-2
j_gene: TRBJ2-3
d_gene: NA
CDR3aa: CASGIWDSPTDTQYF
CDR3nt: TGTGCCAGCGGAATCTGGGACTCCCCCACAGATACGCAGTATTTT

len: 14
abundance: few
v_gene: TRBV5-5
j_gene: TRBJ1-1
d_gene: TRBD1
CDR3aa: CASSLGTGGTEAFF
CDR3nt: TGTGCCAGCAGCTTGGGGACAGGGGGCACTGAAGCTTTCTTT

len: 13
abundance: many
v_gene: TRBV9
j_gene: TRBJ2-1
d_gene: TRBD2
CDR3aa: CASSGLAGAEQFF
CDR3nt: TGTGCCAGCAGCGGACTAGCGGGGGCTGAGCAGTTCTTC

len: 15
abundance: many
v_gene: TRBV28
j_gene: TRBJ1-5
d_gene: TRBD1
CDR3aa: CASSPGTGWNQPQHF
CDR3nt: TGTGCCAGCAGTCCCGGGACAGGGTGGAATCAGCCCCAGCATTTT

len: 15
abundance: many
v_gene: TRBV11-2
j_gene: TRBJ2-2
d_gene: TRBD1
CDR3aa: CASSGQDANTGELFF
CDR3nt: TGTGCCAGCAGCGGACAGGACGCGAACACCGGGGAGCTGTTTTTT

len: 12
abundance: NA
v_gene: TRBV7-9
j_gene: TRBJ1-5
d_gene: NA
CDR3aa: CASSPDLGAQHF
CDR3nt: TGTGCCAGCAGCCCAGACTTAGGGGCCCAGCATTTT

len: 14
abundance: NA
v_gene: TRBV21-1
j_gene: TRBJ2-7
d_gene: NA
CDR3aa: CASSKARGRGEQYF
CDR3nt: TGTGCCAGCAGCAAAGCTAGGGGCCGGGGCGAGCAGTACTTC

len: 15
abundance: NA
v_gene: TRBV14
j_gene: TRBJ2-2
d_gene: TRBD2
CDR3aa: CASSHKRGSTGELFF
CDR3nt: TGTGCCAGCAGCCACAAGCGGGGGAGCACCGGGGAGCTGTTTTTT

len: 16
abundance: many
v_gene: TRBV7-9
j_gene: TRBJ1-2
d_gene: TRBD1
CDR3aa: CASSQTWTGYVPTSTF
CDR3nt: TGTGCCAGCAGCCAAACATGGACAGGGTACGTTCCGACGTCCACCTTC

len: 12
abundance: NA
v_gene: TRBV7-2
j_gene: TRBJ1-5
d_gene: NA
CDR3aa: CASSLDGQPQHF
CDR3nt: TGTGCCAGCAGCTTAGATGGTCAGCCCCAGCATTTT

len: 14
abundance: many
v_gene: TRBV6-6
j_gene: TRBJ1-3
d_gene: NA
CDR3aa: CASNGGYAGNTIYF
CDR3nt: TGTGCCAGCAACGGGGGATATGCTGGAAACACCATATATTTT

len: 13
abundance: NA
v_gene: TRBV20-1
j_gene: TRBJ1-2
d_gene: TRBD1
CDR3aa: CSAGDRANYGYTF
CDR3nt: TGCAGTGCTGGGGACAGGGCTAACTATGGCTACACCTTC

len: 15
abundance: many
v_gene: TRBV10-1
j_gene: TRBJ2-3
d_gene: NA
CDR3aa: CASSAAAGTPDTQYF
CDR3nt: TGCGCCAGCAGTGCCGCGGCGGGGACTCCAGATACGCAGTATTTT

len: 13
abundance: few
v_gene: TRBV18
j_gene: TRBJ2-7
d_gene: TRBD1
CDR3aa: CASSPGQGGEQYF
CDR3nt: TGTGCCAGCTCACCCGGACAGGGGGGGGAGCAGTACTTC

len: 14
abundance: few
v_gene: TRBV27
j_gene: TRBJ2-7
d_gene: NA
CDR3aa: CASSTQRHHYEQYF
CDR3nt: TGTGCCAGCAGTACACAGAGGCATCACTACGAGCAGTACTTC

len: 12
abundance: few
v_gene: TRBV3-1
j_gene: TRBJ1-6
d_gene: NA
CDR3aa: CASSQEGSPLHF
CDR3nt: TGTGCCAGCAGCCAAGAAGGGTCACCCCTCCACTTT

len: 18
abundance: many
v_gene: TRBV24-1
j_gene: TRBJ2-3
d_gene: NA
CDR3aa: CATSDSGLRAFSTDTQYF
CDR3nt: TGTGCCACCAGTGACTCGGGACTTAGGGCCTTCAGCACAGATACGCAGTATTTT

len: 15
abundance: many
v_gene: TRBV11-2
j_gene: TRBJ2-5
d_gene: NA
CDR3aa: CASSLGAAFLETQYF
CDR3nt: TGTGCCAGCAGCTTAGGTGCAGCTTTCTTGGAGACCCAGTACTTC

len: 15
abundance: many
v_gene: TRBV4-3
j_gene: TRBJ1-2
d_gene: NA
CDR3aa: CASSQEGQANYGYTF
CDR3nt: TGCGCCAGCAGCCAAGAAGGACAAGCTAACTATGGCTACACCTTC

len: 18
abundance: NA
v_gene: TRBV7-6
j_gene: TRBJ2-2
d_gene: TRBD2
CDR3aa: CASSLIRSAGGPTGELFF
CDR3nt: TGTGCCAGCAGCTTAATTCGTTCAGCGGGGGGCCCCACCGGGGAGCTGTTTTTT

len: 16
abundance: many
v_gene: TRBV6-2/TRBV6-3
j_gene: TRBJ1-1
d_gene: NA
CDR3aa: CASSGYRDLMNTEVFF
CDR3nt: TGTGCCAGCAGCGGGTATAGGGACCTTATGAACACTGAAGTTTTCTTT

len: 13
abundance: NA
v_gene: TRBV10-3
j_gene: TRBJ1-4
d_gene: NA
CDR3aa: CAISRGDNEKLFF
CDR3nt: TGTGCCATCTCTCGGGGAGATAATGAAAAACTGTTTTTT

len: 14
abundance: NA
v_gene: TRBV6-1
j_gene: TRBJ2-3
d_gene: TRBD2
CDR3aa: CASRGGVRTDTQYF
CDR3nt: TGTGCCTCCCGCGGGGGGGTACGCACAGATACGCAGTATTTT

len: 15
abundance: many
v_gene: TRBV7-9
j_gene: TRBJ2-1
d_gene: TRBD2
CDR3aa: CASSSQGTRWGEQFF
CDR3nt: TGTGCCAGCAGTTCCCAAGGGACTAGATGGGGTGAGCAGTTCTTC

len: 15
abundance: few
v_gene: TRBV5-1
j_gene: TRBJ2-2
d_gene: NA
CDR3aa: CASSPDSRYTGELFF
CDR3nt: TGCGCCAGCAGTCCGGACAGCCGATACACCGGGGAGCTGTTTTTT

len: 18
abundance: many
v_gene: TRBV15
j_gene: TRBJ2-4
d_gene: NA
CDR3aa: CATSWKYGGSLAKNIQYF
CDR3nt: TGTGCCACCAGCTGGAAGTATGGGGGGTCCTTAGCCAAAAACATTCAGTACTTC

len: 17
abundance: NA
v_gene: TRBV29-1
j_gene: TRBJ1-2
d_gene: TRBD1
CDR3aa: CSVGPQKGWTGNYGYTF
CDR3nt: TGCAGCGTTGGACCACAAAAGGGTTGGACAGGAAACTATGGCTACACCTTC

len: 13
abundance: NA
v_gene: TRBV28
j_gene: TRBJ2-7
d_gene: TRBD1
CDR3aa: CASSLGTVQRQYF
CDR3nt: TGTGCCAGCAGTCTTGGGACAGTTCAAAGGCAGTACTTC

len: 10
abundance: many
v_gene: TRBV10-2
j_gene: TRBJ2-7
d_gene: NA
CDR3aa: CASGENEQYF
CDR3nt: TGCGCCAGCGGCGAGAACGAGCAGTACTTC

len: 15
abundance: NA
v_gene: TRBV27
j_gene: TRBJ1-5
d_gene: TRBD1
CDR3aa: CASSGQGARNQPQHF
CDR3nt: TGTGCCAGCAGTGGGCAGGGGGCACGTAATCAGCCCCAGCATTTT

len: 11
abundance: few
v_gene: TRBV11-2
j_gene: TRBJ2-7
d_gene: NA
CDR3aa: CASSLGTETGF
CDR3nt: TGTGCCAGCAGCTTAGGGACAGAAACCGGCTTC

len: 15
abundance: NA
v_gene: TRBV25-1
j_gene: TRBJ2-7
d_gene: NA
CDR3aa: CASSPTSGTAREQYF
CDR3nt: TGTGCCAGCAGCCCTACGTCCGGGACGGCCAGGGAGCAGTACTTC

len: 14
abundance: NA
v_gene: TRBV29-1
j_gene: TRBJ1-3
d_gene: NA
CDR3aa: CSVLSVSSGNTIYF
CDR3nt: TGCAGCGTTCTTTCAGTCAGCTCTGGAAACACCATATATTTT

len: 16
abundance: NA
v_gene: TRBV7-9
j_gene: TRBJ1-1
d_gene: NA
CDR3aa: CASSSPWDVRGTEAFF
CDR3nt: TGTGCCAGCAGCTCTCCATGGGACGTAAGAGGGACTGAAGCTTTCTTT

len: 14
abundance: few
v_gene: TRBV7-2
j_gene: TRBJ2-7
d_gene: TRBD2
CDR3aa: CASSLVGGWYEQYF
CDR3nt: TGTGCCAGCAGCTTAGTCGGGGGGTGGTACGAGCAGTACTTC